Following are 30 T cell receptor beta chains from one sample sequenced in a study of T cell responses to AZD1222 COVID-19 vaccine. Generated by immunoSEQ multiplex PCR, the TCRdb table keeps only in-frame clones and is missing some. This table holds roughly 110,000 clones, 85% to 90% found once. Specimen: peripheral blood, collected on day 0 of AZD1222 vaccination. All receptors derive from an adult in good health.

As DNA, the CDR3 is TGTGCCAGCAGCCCGAGCTGGGTGAACACTGAAGCTTTCTTT. Its protein product is CASSPSWVNTEAFF. The chain joins TRBV3-1 (or the pseudogene TRBV3-2) to TRBJ1-1; no clear D gene. V shed 4 bases and J shed 0 bases, with 9 bases lying between them. The CDR3 spans 14 residues. Germline lookup yields CDR1 LGHDT and CDR2 YNNKEL (reference sequence).

J is TRBJ2-1 and V is TRBV9, with a possible D match to TRBD2 (5 bases). Trimming removed 0 bases at V and 5 bases at J, with 15 bases between. The CDR3 length is 16 residues. Germline CDR1 SGDLS, CDR2 YYNGEE. The CDR3 sequence is CASSVALRARDNEQFF. As DNA, the CDR3 is TGTGCCAGCAGCGTAGCTCTGAGGGCGAGGGACAATGAGCAGTTCTTC.

The gene calls are TRBV4-1 and TRBJ2-7; no reliable D call. The CDR3 length is 15 residues. Germline CDR1 and CDR2: MGHRA and YSYEKL. With 1 base removed from V and 0 bases from J, the gap between germline ends came to 10 bases. The CDR3 is CASSQALVISYEQYF. The CDR3 region has the DNA TGCGCCAGCAGCCAAGCTCTAGTAATCTCCTACGAGCAGTACTTC.

J is TRBJ1-3 and V is TRBV28, with D tentatively TRBD1 (5 bases). This CDR3 is built from 18 residues. Germline V gene sequence: CDR1 MDHEN, CDR2 SYDVKM. Trimming cost V 10 bases and J 1 base, with 26 bases left between them. The CDR3 here is CATRGQRQSPRSGNTIYF. The CDR3, as DNA: TGTGCCACTAGAGGGCAGAGACAGAGCCCTCGGTCTGGAAACACCATATATTTT. The entire variable domain, with the rest obtained from reference TRBV28 and TRBJ1-3, is as follows: DVKVTQSSRYLVKRTGEKVFLECVQDMDHENMFWYRQDPGLGLRLIYFSYDVKMKEKGDIPEGYSVSREKKERFSLILESASTNQTSMYLCATRGQRQSPRSGNTIYFGEGSWLTVV.

The table lists this clone with a count of one. J is TRBJ2-1 and V is TRBV15; 9 nucleotides align to TRBD2. The germline CDR1 and CDR2 sequences are LNHNV and YYDKDF (reference sequence). Trimming took 5 bases from V and 2 from J; bases not matched to a gene: 7. The CDR3 covers 16 residues. The CDR3 DNA follows: TGTGCCACCAGCCGCCTTTCTAGCGGGACCTACAATGAGCAGTTCTTC. Its translation is CATSRLSSGTYNEQFF. Looking up the rest from reference TRBV15 and TRBJ2-1 gives the full variable domain: DAMVIQNPRYQVTQFGKPVTLSCSQTLNHNVMYWYQQKSSQAPKLLFHYYDKDFNNEADTPDNFQSRRPNTSFCFLDIRSPGLGDTAMYLCATSRLSSGTYNEQFFGPGTRLTVL.

The V and J genes are TRBV2 and TRBJ1-3, with D tentatively TRBD1 (6 bases). The CDR3 sequence is 14 residues long. CDR1 SNHLY and CDR2 FYNNEI come from the germline V gene. V shed 9 bases and J shed 0 bases, with 12 bases lying between them. For the CDR3, the DNA is TGTGCCAGGGATCAGGGGAACTCTGGAAACACCATATATTTT. Its translation is CARDQGNSGNTIYF.

The rearrangement uses TRBV30 and TRBJ1-3; D is unresolved. The CDR3 runs 15 residues. Germline loops: CDR1 GTSNPN, CDR2 SVGIG (reference sequence). Trimming stripped 1 base from V and 4 bases from J, with 14 bases between. CDR3 sequence: CAWSDGPSGGNTIYF. The CDR3, as DNA: TGTGCCTGGAGTGACGGACCCTCGGGGGGAAACACCATATATTTT.

The chain joins TRBV6-4 to TRBJ2-7; unclear D gene. Per germline, CDR1 MRHNA and CDR2 SNTAGT. V lost 2 bases and J 4 bases, leaving 3 bases between the germline ends. The CDR3 consists of 11 residues. CDR3 DNA sequence: TGTGCCAGCAGTGACGGGTACGAGCAGTACTTC. Encoded protein: CASSDGYEQYF.

J is TRBJ2-1 and V is TRBV24-1; 9 nucleotides match TRBD1. V lost 7 bases and J lost 9; bases outside the gene matches: 9. The CDR3 contains 14 residues. Germline-derived CDR1 and CDR2 are KGHDR and SFDVKD. CDR3 in DNA: TGTGCCACCAGAAGACCGGGACAGGGTAGTGAGCAGTTCTTC. It encodes CATRRPGQGSEQFF.

This clone was seen a single time. The chain links TRBV5-4 to TRBJ1-4, with D perhaps TRBD1 (6 bases). The germline V and J ends were trimmed by 4 bases and 8 bases, with 21 bases remaining between them. This CDR3 has 16 residues. Germline loops: CDR1 SGHNT, CDR2 YYREEE (reference sequence). CDR3 DNA sequence: TGTGCCAGCAGCCGGCGCGGGGGGCGCCTGGGAGAAAAACTGTTTTTT. It codes for CASSRRGGRLGEKLFF.

The chain joins TRBV9 to TRBJ2-7, with 11 bases that match TRBD2. CDR1 SGDLS and CDR2 YYNGEE come from the germline V gene. V gave up 3 bases and J gave up 2 bases; unmatched junction bases: 7. This CDR3 comprises 16 residues. The chain's CDR3 is CASSEMTSGEPYEQYF. The CDR3, as DNA: TGTGCCAGCAGCGAGATGACTAGCGGGGAACCCTACGAGCAGTACTTC.

This chain uses TRBV7-2 with TRBJ1-5; no reliable D call. Looked up from germline, CDR1 is SGHTA and CDR2 is FQGNSA. The CDR3 runs to 15 residues. V was cut by 5 bases and J by 7 bases, with 18 bases left in between. CDR3 amino acids: CASSRSVGSVQPQHF. As DNA, the CDR3 is TGTGCCAGCAGCCGTTCGGTGGGGTCAGTGCAGCCCCAGCATTTT.

The genes are TRBV5-1 and TRBJ1-2; 11 bases map to TRBD1. Trimming cost V 4 bases and J 4 bases; bases outside gene matches: 3. Germline assignment: CDR1 SGHRS and CDR2 YFSETQ. The CDR3 consists of 14 residues. The CDR3 coding sequence is TGCGCCAGCAGCCCGGACAGGGGGCCCTATGGCTACACCTTC. Encoded protein: CASSPDRGPYGYTF. Complete variable domain (other parts from reference TRBV5-1 and TRBJ1-2): KAGVTQTPRYLIKTRGQQVTLSCSPISGHRSVSWYQQTPGQGLQFLFEYFSETQRNKGNFPGRFSGRQFSNSRSEMNVSTLELGDSALYLCASSPDRGPYGYTFGSGTRLTVV.

The rearrangement links TRBV4-1 to TRBJ2-1; 8 bases map to TRBD2. This CDR3 is 15 amino acids long. Looked up from germline, CDR1 is MGHRA and CDR2 is YSYEKL. J lost 5 bases, V lost 8 bases, and 11 bases had no gene match. The CDR3 loop is CASRSPGLGHNEQFF. CDR3 DNA sequence: TGCGCCAGCCGATCCCCGGGACTAGGGCACAATGAGCAGTTCTTC.

Here the CDR3 reads CASSLGQGETGELFF. As DNA, the CDR3 is TGCGCCAGCAGCTTGGGACAGGGTGAAACCGGGGAGCTGTTTTTT. V usage is TRBV5-1 and J usage is TRBJ2-2; TRBD1 matches 7 bases. With 0 bases clipped from V and 5 bases from J, the junction kept 4 bases outside the gene matches. The V gene's germline CDR1 is SGHRS and CDR2 YFSETQ. CDR3 length: 15 residues.

This rearrangement joins TRBV15 to TRBJ1-4; 8 bases line up with TRBD1. The germline V gene has CDR1 LNHNV and CDR2 YYDKDF (reference sequence). J lost 8 bases, V lost 2 bases, and 7 bases had no gene match. The CDR3 runs to 15 residues. The CDR3 sequence: CATSRPDRVGEKLFF. The CDR3 region has the DNA TGTGCCACCAGCAGACCGGACAGGGTAGGAGAAAAACTGTTTTTT.

The rearrangement uses TRBV7-6 and TRBJ2-1; 8 bases agree with TRBD2. The CDR3 runs 15 residues. Per the germline V gene, CDR1 is SGHVS and CDR2 is FNYEAQ. V lost 1 base, J lost 8 bases, and 7 bases stayed unmatched. CDR3 coding DNA: TGTGCCAGCAGCTTAGTAGCGGGGACCACCTATGAGCAGTTCTTC. Amino acid sequence: CASSLVAGTTYEQFF.

As concerns this clone: Distinct nucleotide sequences in the sample also encode this CDR3. This chain uses TRBV5-1 with TRBJ2-7, with D maybe TRBD2 (6 bases). CDR1 is SGHRS and CDR2 is YFSETQ in the germline V gene. The germline V and J ends were trimmed by 0 bases and 0 bases, with 10 bases remaining between them. This CDR3 contains 15 residues. The CDR3 loop is CASSLGGTYSYEQYF. CDR3 sequence (DNA): TGCGCCAGCAGCTTGGGCGGGACCTACTCCTACGAGCAGTACTTC. Variable domain in full (rest from reference TRBV5-1 and TRBJ2-7): KAGVTQTPRYLIKTRGQQVTLSCSPISGHRSVSWYQQTPGQGLQFLFEYFSETQRNKGNFPGRFSGRQFSNSRSEMNVSTLELGDSALYLCASSLGGTYSYEQYFGPGTRLTVT.

The chain combines TRBV11-2 with TRBJ2-7; 8 nucleotides align to TRBD1. Germline CDR1 SGHAT, CDR2 FQNNGV. V was pared by 4 bases and J by 5 bases, with 10 bases of the junction left unmatched. The CDR3 runs 15 residues. This CDR3 reads CASSSPGQGVHEQYF. CDR3 in DNA: TGTGCCAGCAGCTCCCCCGGACAGGGAGTACACGAGCAGTACTTC.

The chain employs TRBV9 and TRBJ1-2; maybe TRBD1 (6 bases). CDR3 size: 19 residues. From germline, CDR1 is SGDLS and CDR2 YYNGEE. Trimming took off 3 bases at V and 7 bases at J, with 31 bases between the two ends. Written as DNA, the CDR3 is TGTGCCAGCAGCGCGAGGGGAGGGCCAGGGGATGGCTTGCGTGGTGGCTACACCTTC. The encoded protein is CASSARGGPGDGLRGGYTF.

This clone has a handful of counts. This sequence joins TRBV29-1 and TRBJ2-2; D is unclear. The V and J ends lost 2 bases and 5 bases respectively, with 9 bases between them. Germline V CDR1 and CDR2: SQVTM, ANQGSEA. This CDR3 region has 13 residues. CDR3 in DNA: TGCAGCGTTGAAATGGGATTAACCGGGGAGCTGTTTTTT. Translated: CSVEMGLTGELFF.

The J gene is TRBJ1-5, the V gene TRBV19; D possibly corresponds to TRBD1 (5 bases). This CDR3 spans 14 amino acids. Trimming took off 3 bases at V and 7 bases at J, with 13 bases between the two ends. CDR1 LNHDA and CDR2 SQIVND come from the germline V gene (reference sequence). The CDR3 DNA reads as TGTGCCAGTAGTATCCCCAGGGAGAGGCAGCCCCAGCATTTT. Translated, it gives CASSIPRERQPQHF.

The J gene is TRBJ1-2, the V gene TRBV7-8, with D unclear. V lost 0 bases and J 7 bases, leaving 9 bases between the germline ends. Germline CDR1 reads SGHVS; CDR2 reads FQNEAQ. The CDR3 is 13 amino acids. The CDR3 here is CASSLALRGGYTF. The CDR3 nucleotides read TGTGCCAGCAGCTTAGCGCTGCGGGGTGGCTACACCTTC.

This clone has a single count. The rearrangement links TRBV28 to TRBJ1-1, with D unclear. Germline V gene sequence: CDR1 MDHEN, CDR2 SYDVKM. CDR3 length: 14 residues. Trimming took 5 bases from V and 0 from J, leaving 10 bases between them. The CDR3 is CASSGPAMNTEAFF. Written as DNA, the CDR3 is TGTGCCAGCAGTGGTCCGGCCATGAACACTGAAGCTTTCTTT.

For the CDR3, the DNA is TGTGCCAGCAGCTTAACCGCGGGAGTCTCCTACGAGCAGTACTTC. Amino acid sequence: CASSLTAGVSYEQYF. The gene calls are TRBV11-2 and TRBJ2-7, with 7 bases lining up with TRBD2. The ends lost 2 bases at V and 0 bases at J; junction bases unmatched: 4. CDR1 is SGHAT, CDR2 FQNNGV, per germline. The CDR3 runs to 15 residues.

The V gene is TRBV19, the J gene TRBJ2-1; 8 bases align to TRBD1. The V and J ends lost 6 bases and 4 bases, in that order; junction bases with no gene match: 8. Germline V gene sequence: CDR1 LNHDA, CDR2 SQIVND (reference sequence). This CDR3 is 15 amino acids long. CDR3 sequence reads: CASSRGQAAYNEQFF. CDR3 bases: TGTGCCAGTAGCCGGGGACAGGCAGCTTACAATGAGCAGTTCTTC. Complete variable domain (other parts from reference TRBV19 and TRBJ2-1): DGGITQSPKYLFRKEGQNVTLSCEQNLNHDAMYWYRQDPGQGLRLIYYSQIVNDFQKGDIAEGYSVSREKKESFPLTVTSAQKNPTAFYLCASSRGQAAYNEQFFGPGTRLTVL.

The rearrangement joins TRBV5-4 to TRBJ2-6; TRBD2 is a possible D gene (5 bases). The CDR3 spans 16 residues. The ends were cut back, 0 bases at V and 0 bases at J, with 7 bases in the middle. The V gene's germline CDR1 is SGHNT and CDR2 YYREEE (reference sequence). The CDR3 region is CASSLAGFSGANVLTF. The DNA of the CDR3 is TGTGCCAGCAGCTTGGCGGGATTCTCTGGGGCCAACGTCCTGACTTTC.

The rearrangement links TRBV6-5 to TRBJ1-5; 9 nucleotides align to TRBD1. The CDR3 has 15 residues. Germline CDR1 and CDR2: MNHEY and SVGAGI. V trimming: 6 bases; J trimming: 3 bases; junction bases outside the gene matches: 6. The CDR3 nucleotides are TGTGCCAGCAGACCGGGACAGGGATCCAATCAGCCCCAGCATTTT. This gives the protein CASRPGQGSNQPQHF.

In nucleotides, the CDR3 is TGTGCCAGCAGCTCTGCCCGACAGAGAGTTAACTATGGCTACACCTTC. Translating gives CASSSARQRVNYGYTF. The V and J genes are TRBV7-2 and TRBJ1-2, with TRBD1 as a possible D gene (5 bases). CDR1 and CDR2 from the germline V gene are SGHTA and FQGNSA. This CDR3 comprises 16 residues. V lost 4 bases to trimming and J lost 1 base, with 16 bases between them.

V usage is TRBV6-5 and J usage is TRBJ1-1; TRBD1 aligns across 8 bases. The CDR3 consists of 15 residues. Per the germline V gene, CDR1 is MNHEY and CDR2 is SVGAGI. Unmatched junction bases numbered 7, after V lost 6 bases and J lost 1 base. The CDR3 sequence: CASSRSGQGNTEAFF. The CDR3 DNA reads as TGTGCCAGCAGCCGAAGCGGACAGGGGAACACTGAAGCTTTCTTT.